Presented here are 17 T cell receptor beta chains from one specimen sequenced in a study of T cell changes during pregnancy in multiple sclerosis. Repertoires were generated with immunoSEQ multiplex PCR, while TCRdb's copy carries only in-frame clones and drops some. The sample holds 25,000 to 35,000 clones, roughly nine tenths seen once. This specimen consisted of CD8+ T cells from peripheral blood mononuclear cells, obtained in the second trimester of pregnancy. These receptors all stem from a female donor with multiple sclerosis, enrolled in a pregnancy study.

The CDR3 loop reads CASSLSTSPQETQYF. The DNA of the CDR3 is TGTGCCAGCAGCTTATCGACTAGCCCACAGGAGACCCAGTACTTC. The V and J genes are TRBV7-7 and TRBJ2-5, with 7 bases aligning to TRBD2. Losses at the gene ends were 2 bases for V and 5 bases for J; bases not matched to a gene: 8. CDR3 length: 15 residues. Germline-derived CDR1 and CDR2 are SSHAT and FNYEAQ (reference sequence).

This clone was detected only once. The chain uses TRBV10-2 and TRBJ2-3, with D possibly being TRBD2 (5 bases). Germline assignment: CDR1 WSHSY and CDR2 SAAADI. Trimming took 0 bases from V and 0 from J, leaving 13 bases between them. CDR3 length: 17 residues. CDR3 in amino acids: CASSESGLAFSTDTQYF. The CDR3 nucleotides read TGCGCCAGCAGTGAGTCGGGTCTAGCATTCAGCACAGATACGCAGTATTTT.

This chain connects TRBV28 to TRBJ2-5, with D perhaps matching TRBD1 (6 bases). The J call is doubtful: the DNA matches TRBJ2-7 better. Germline V gene data show CDR1 as MDHEN and CDR2 as SYDVKM. This CDR3 comprises 16 residues. The CDR3 DNA follows: TGTGCCAGCAGTTTAACCTCGTCGGCAGGGGTCTACGAGCAGTACTTC. Translating it yields CASSLTSSAGVYEQYF.

This rearrangement joins TRBV4-2 to TRBJ2-7, with TRBD2 identical over 7 bases. The germline V gene encodes CDR1 LGHNA and CDR2 YNFKEQ. V trimming: 1 base; J trimming: 7 bases; junction bases outside the gene matches: 13. There are 16 residues in the CDR3. The CDR3 loop reads CASSQVTGTTGGEQYF. The CDR3 DNA follows: TGTGCCAGCAGCCAAGTAACCGGGACTACTGGAGGGGAGCAGTACTTC.

This chain links TRBV29-1 with TRBJ2-6; 11 bases fit TRBD2. Germline V CDR1 and CDR2: SQVTM, ANQGSEA. The CDR3 extends over 21 amino acids. The J segment lost 0 bases and the V segment lost 2 bases, leaving 15 bases of the junction unmatched. CDR3 in amino acids: CSVEYVPSGGSVGSGANVLTF. The CDR3 DNA follows: TGCAGCGTTGAATACGTGCCTAGCGGGGGGTCCGTGGGCTCTGGGGCCAACGTCCTGACTTTC.

The chain joins TRBV7-9 to TRBJ2-5, with TRBD2 identical over 12 bases. Germline CDR1 reads SEHNR; CDR2 reads FQNEAQ (reference sequence). V shed 2 bases, J shed 13 bases, and the junction held 17 bases outside the gene matches. The CDR3 is made up of 17 amino acids. This chain's CDR3 is CASSLTAPASGRVILYF. The CDR3 region has the DNA TGTGCCAGCAGCTTAACAGCGCCGGCTAGCGGGAGGGTAATACTGTACTTC.

The J gene is TRBJ1-1, the V gene TRBV15; 8 positions match TRBD1. CDR3 size: 18 residues. Germline assignment: CDR1 LNHNV and CDR2 YYDKDF (reference sequence). The J segment lost 1 base and the V segment lost 0 bases, leaving 10 bases of the junction unmatched. The CDR3 loop reads CATSRDWTGYMENTEAFF. In DNA form, the CDR3 reads TGTGCCACCAGCAGAGATTGGACAGGGTACATGGAGAACACTGAAGCTTTCTTT.

This clone has only a few counts. This chain links TRBV5-6 with TRBJ1-1; the D gene is possibly TRBD1 (5 bases). There are 14 residues in the CDR3. Germline V gene sequence: CDR1 SGHDT, CDR2 YYEEEE. The V end was cut by 0 bases, the J end by 5 bases, with 11 bases between. CDR3 residues: CASSLGQMGTEAFF. CDR3 DNA sequence: TGTGCCAGCAGCTTGGGACAGATGGGGACTGAAGCTTTCTTT.

The chain has TRBV10-2 and TRBJ1-1; D perhaps matches TRBD1 (5 bases). Deletions cut 6 bases from V and 6 bases from J, with 11 bases between. This CDR3 is 12 amino acids long. Germline V gene lookup returns CDR1 WSHSY and CDR2 SAAADI. The CDR3 DNA follows: TGCGCCAGCAGGGAGGGGAGCTCTGAAGCTTTCTTT. Its translation is CASREGSSEAFF.

The chain recombines TRBV7-8 with TRBJ2-2; no clear D. Trimming cost V 3 bases and J 1 base, with 9 bases left between them. CDR1 and CDR2 from the germline V gene are SGHVS and FQNEAQ. The CDR3 loop spans 15 amino acids. In nucleotides, the CDR3 is TGTGCCAGCAGCTTCGACATGGGGAACACCGGGGAGCTGTTTTTT. Amino acids: CASSFDMGNTGELFF.

The chain combines TRBV27 with TRBJ1-1; possible D gene TRBD1, 5 bases. V lost 2 bases, J lost 0 bases, and 10 bases lay in between. CDR3 size: 15 residues. Germline lookup yields CDR1 MNHEY and CDR2 SMNVEV (reference sequence). This CDR3 reads CASSLKDSLNTEAFF. CDR3 coding DNA: TGTGCCAGCAGTTTAAAAGACAGCCTGAACACTGAAGCTTTCTTT.

This chain connects TRBV30 to TRBJ2-7; D might be TRBD1 (5 bases). Germline values: CDR1 GTSNPN, CDR2 SVGIG (reference sequence). This CDR3 spans 14 amino acids. Trimming cost V 7 bases and J 2 bases, with 18 bases left between them. CDR3 residues: CALGLADNAYEQYF. The CDR3, as DNA: TGTGCCTTGGGGTTGGCGGACAATGCCTACGAGCAGTACTTC.

The chain combines TRBV5-1 with TRBJ2-7, with 8 bases that match TRBD2. Germline CDR1 and CDR2: SGHRS and YFSETQ. The CDR3 runs to 13 residues. Losses at the gene ends were 7 bases for V and 0 bases for J; bases not matched to a gene: 3. The CDR3 here is CASALAASYEQYF. The CDR3 DNA sequence: TGCGCCAGCGCACTAGCGGCCTCCTACGAGCAGTACTTC.

The genes are TRBV5-6 and TRBJ1-6; no definite D call. V was cut by 5 bases and J by 0 bases, with 9 bases left in between. From germline, CDR1 is SGHDT and CDR2 YYEEEE. The CDR3 is made up of 15 amino acids. CDR3: CASRSFSSYNSPLHF. CDR3 DNA sequence: TGTGCCAGCAGATCCTTCAGCTCCTATAATTCACCCCTCCACTTT. Variable domain in full (rest from reference TRBV5-6 and TRBJ1-6): DAGVTQSPTHLIKTRGQQVTLRCSPKSGHDTVSWYQQALGQGPQFIFQYYEEEERQRGNFPDRFSGHQFPNYSSELNVNALLLGDSALYLCASRSFSSYNSPLHFGNGTRLTVT.

This clone has just one count. The chain recombines TRBV7-6 with TRBJ2-1; TRBD2 agrees at 7 bases. Germline loops: CDR1 SGHVS, CDR2 FNYEAQ. The V and J ends lost 1 base and 8 bases, in that order; junction bases with no gene match: 8. This CDR3 is 15 amino acids long. The CDR3 DNA follows: TGTGCCAGCAGCTTAGGGCTAGGGGAGGGCGATGAGCAGTTCTTC. Amino acids: CASSLGLGEGDEQFF.

The gene calls are TRBV28 and TRBJ2-7; perhaps TRBD2 as D (6 bases). The V gene lost 5 bases and the J gene lost 3 bases, with 14 bases spanning the gap. The CDR3 runs 14 residues. Germline CDR1 reads MDHEN; CDR2 reads SYDVKM. In nucleotides, the CDR3 is TGTGCCAGCAGTGGGGGGATCTTCCGCTACGAGCAGTACTTC. Its protein product is CASSGGIFRYEQYF.

This chain uses TRBV6-5 with TRBJ1-1, with D unclear. CDR3 length: 15 amino acids. Per the germline V gene, CDR1 is MNHEY and CDR2 is SVGAGI. The V and J ends lost 5 bases and 4 bases respectively, with 17 bases between them. Here the CDR3 reads CASSLRGEGVTEAFF. Here the CDR3 DNA reads TGTGCCAGCAGTCTACGCGGCGAAGGCGTCACTGAAGCTTTCTTT.